Listed below are T cell receptor beta chains from one sample, sequenced in a study of cytomegalovirus exposure and HLA in healthy donors. Using immunoSEQ multiplex PCR, the repertoire was profiled, and TCRdb retains in-frame clones only, with some absent. The sample lists roughly 80,000 clones, under 80% seen once, with 9% to 14% in the top ten. The sequenced sample was PBMCs. The source is a male donor in good health and CMV-seropositive. CDR3s include the opening cysteine and the closing phenylalanine or tryptophan. D genes are given only for firm matches. Some rows have no size entry. The others give once, few or many, or a class for an expanded clone.

j_gene	v_gene	d_gene	len	abundance	CDR3aa	CDR3nt
TRBJ2-5	TRBV7-2	-	15	-	CASSPELGGRETQYF	TGTGCCAGCAGCCCTGAGCTCGGGGGAAGGGAGACCCAGTACTTC
TRBJ1-4	TRBV2	-	14	-	CASSYRATNEKLFF	TGTGCCAGCAGTTACAGGGCAACTAATGAAAAACTGTTTTTT
TRBJ2-7	TRBV4-1	TRBD2	18	-	CASSQGRLAGSLAYEQYF	TGCGCCAGCAGCCAAGGCCGACTAGCGGGAAGCTTGGCTTACGAGCAGTACTTC
TRBJ2-5	TRBV5-4	TRBD2	14	-	CASSLLREGETQYF	TGTGCCAGCAGCTTGTTGAGGGAGGGGGAGACCCAGTACTTC
TRBJ1-5	TRBV6-5	-	15	-	CASSYSMDSNQPQHF	TGTGCCAGCAGTTACTCGATGGACTCTAATCAGCCCCAGCATTTT
TRBJ1-1	TRBV5-8	-	14	-	CASSLRGAYTEAFF	TGTGCCAGCAGCCTCCGCGGGGCTTACACTGAAGCTTTCTTT
TRBJ1-1	TRBV27	TRBD1	16	once	CASSDTDRGRRTEAFF	TGTGCCAGCAGTGACACGGACAGGGGGCGGAGGACTGAAGCTTTCTTT
TRBJ2-1	TRBV7-3	TRBD1	16	-	CASSLRAGGSYNEQFF	TGTGCCAGCAGCTTAAGGGCAGGGGGCTCCTACAATGAGCAGTTCTTC
TRBJ1-2	TRBV29-1	TRBD1	12	-	CSVEDRGGGYTF	TGCAGCGTTGAGGACAGGGGGGGTGGCTACACCTTC
TRBJ1-4	TRBV7-2	TRBD1	15	-	CASSLPGQGVEKLFF	TGTGCCAGCAGCTTACCGGGACAGGGGGTTGAAAAACTGTTTTTT
TRBJ2-7	TRBV28	-	16	-	CASSSGPDRSGYEQYF	TGTGCCAGCAGTTCCGGGCCAGACAGGTCCGGCTACGAGCAGTACTTC
TRBJ2-1	TRBV9	TRBD2	16	-	CASSGAGTSGSSEQFF	TGTGCCAGCAGCGGCGCCGGGACTAGCGGGAGCTCCGAGCAGTTCTTC
TRBJ2-2	TRBV7-9	TRBD1	15	-	CASSYYSGGTGELFF	TGTGCCAGCAGCTATTATTCAGGGGGCACCGGGGAGCTGTTTTTT
TRBJ2-3	TRBV30	TRBD1	17	-	CAWSIRRTGDPTDTQYF	TGTGCCTGGAGTATCCGGAGGACAGGGGACCCCACAGATACGCAGTATTTT
TRBJ1-1	TRBV29-1	TRBD1	18	-	CSVEVRGRQGARGTEAFF	TGCAGCGTTGAGGTCAGGGGCCGACAGGGGGCTAGGGGCACTGAAGCTTTCTTT
TRBJ1-1	TRBV5-1	-	15	-	CASSLGQSRDTEAFF	TGCGCCAGCAGCCTAGGACAGTCCCGGGACACTGAAGCTTTCTTT
TRBJ2-3	TRBV27	-	16	-	CASSFLTGTSTDTQYF	TGTGCCAGCAGTTTCTTAACCGGGACTAGCACAGATACGCAGTATTTT
TRBJ2-2	TRBV7-3	-	16	-	CASSPHRAQGTGELFF	TGTGCCAGCAGCCCCCACCGAGCTCAGGGGACCGGGGAGCTGTTTTTT
TRBJ2-7	TRBV13	TRBD2	15	-	CASSRKRESSYEQYF	TGTGCCAGCAGTCGGAAGCGGGAGTCTTCCTACGAGCAGTACTTC
TRBJ2-7	TRBV5-1	TRBD2	15	-	CASSLGLAGVREQYF	TGCGCCAGCAGCTTAGGACTAGCGGGAGTACGCGAGCAGTACTTC
TRBJ1-4	TRBV28	-	14	-	CASSLQASNEKLFF	TGTGCCAGCAGCCTACAGGCCTCGAATGAAAAACTGTTTTTT
TRBJ2-3	TRBV19	TRBD2	15	-	CASGGLAGGADTQYF	TGTGCCAGTGGGGGACTAGCGGGGGGTGCAGATACGCAGTATTTT
TRBJ2-1	TRBV5-1	-	15	-	CASHGVGGKNNEQFF	TGCGCCAGCCACGGAGTCGGCGGGAAAAACAATGAGCAGTTCTTC
TRBJ2-7	TRBV5-1	TRBD2	16	-	CASSLGTTSGIYEQYF	TGCGCCAGCAGCTTGGGTACGACTAGCGGAATCTACGAGCAGTACTTC
TRBJ2-6	TRBV29-1	-	15	once	CSVEAPRSGANVLTF	TGCAGCGTTGAAGCCCCCAGGTCTGGGGCCAACGTCCTGACTTTC
TRBJ2-7	TRBV6-5	TRBD1	12	few	CAIRGQRYEQYF	TGTGCCATCAGGGGACAGCGCTACGAGCAGTACTTC
TRBJ2-7	TRBV9	-	15	-	CASSPHWGASYEQYF	TGTGCCAGCAGCCCACACTGGGGAGCTTCCTACGAGCAGTACTTC
TRBJ2-5	TRBV6-6	-	11	-	CASSLWETQYF	TGTGCCAGCAGCCTATGGGAGACCCAGTACTTC
TRBJ1-3	TRBV12-5	-	16	-	CASGLVGGNSGNTIYF	TGTGCTAGTGGTTTGGTAGGCGGGAACTCTGGAAACACCATATATTTT
TRBJ1-1	TRBV2	-	13	-	CASMLGDFRQAFF	TGTGCCAGCATGCTCGGGGACTTCCGCCAAGCTTTCTTT
TRBJ2-1	TRBV5-1	-	15	-	CASSLVEGNYNEQFF	TGCGCCAGCAGCTTGGTGGAGGGAAACTACAATGAGCAGTTCTTC
TRBJ2-3	TRBV6-1	-	13	once	CASRIQGSDTQYF	TGTGCCAGCAGGATCCAGGGTTCGGATACGCAGTATTTT
TRBJ1-3	TRBV14	-	14	-	CASSPLTAGNTIYF	TGTGCCAGCAGCCCACTAACTGCTGGAAACACCATATATTTT
TRBJ1-1	TRBV19	TRBD1	16	-	CASSIRGDRVFAEAFF	TGTGCCAGTAGTATAAGGGGGGACAGGGTTTTCGCTGAAGCTTTCTTT
TRBJ2-7	TRBV5-4	TRBD2	16	-	CASSYGLAGALYEQYF	TGTGCCAGCAGCTACGGACTAGCGGGAGCTTTGTACGAGCAGTACTTC
TRBJ2-5	TRBV9	-	13	-	CASSVSRGETQYF	TGTGCCAGCAGCGTAAGTAGGGGAGAGACCCAGTACTTC
TRBJ1-6	TRBV4-2	-	14	once	CASSQDNRNSPLHF	TGTGCCAGCAGCCAAGATAACAGGAATTCACCCCTCCACTTT
TRBJ1-5	TRBV18	TRBD1	14	-	CASSADRTYQPQHF	TGTGCCAGCTCAGCGGACAGGACTTATCAGCCCCAGCATTTT
TRBJ2-2	TRBV6-1	TRBD1	15	-	CASSRQGPNTGELFF	TGTGCCAGCAGTCGACAGGGCCCGAACACCGGGGAGCTGTTTTTT
TRBJ2-7	TRBV5-1	-	15	-	CASSPAIRRDYEQYF	TGCGCCAGCAGCCCCGCTATCCGGAGGGACTACGAGCAGTACTTC
TRBJ2-1	TRBV7-9	TRBD1	15	-	CASSSTDRGNNEQFF	TGTGCCAGCAGCTCCACGGACAGGGGGAATAATGAGCAGTTCTTC
TRBJ2-1	TRBV9	TRBD2	15	-	CASSVAGGSYNEQFF	TGTGCCAGCAGCGTAGCGGGGGGCTCCTACAATGAGCAGTTCTTC
TRBJ1-2	TRBV6-1	-	14	-	CASFVDAAVGGYTF	TGTGCCAGCTTTGTAGACGCTGCGGTCGGCGGCTACACCTTC
TRBJ1-5	TRBV30	-	12	-	CAWSAGWGPQHF	TGTGCCTGGAGCGCGGGGTGGGGGCCCCAGCATTTT
TRBJ2-3	TRBV5-6	-	13	-	CASSPGAEDTQYF	TGTGCCAGCAGTCCTGGGGCAGAGGATACGCAGTATTTT
TRBJ1-3	TRBV7-9	-	16	few	CASSLGGGGSGNTIYF	TGTGCCAGCAGCTTAGGAGGAGGAGGGTCTGGAAACACCATATATTTT
TRBJ2-2	TRBV4-2	TRBD2	16	-	CASSLGLAGDTGELFF	TGTGCCAGCAGCCTTGGACTAGCGGGGGACACCGGGGAGCTGTTTTTT
TRBJ2-5	TRBV7-3	TRBD2	16	-	CASSLRGERGRETQYF	TGTGCCAGCAGCCTACGCGGGGAGCGGGGGAGGGAGACCCAGTACTTC
TRBJ2-2	TRBV6-1	-	13	-	CASREGNTGELFF	TGTGCCAGCAGGGAGGGGAACACCGGGGAGCTGTTTTTT